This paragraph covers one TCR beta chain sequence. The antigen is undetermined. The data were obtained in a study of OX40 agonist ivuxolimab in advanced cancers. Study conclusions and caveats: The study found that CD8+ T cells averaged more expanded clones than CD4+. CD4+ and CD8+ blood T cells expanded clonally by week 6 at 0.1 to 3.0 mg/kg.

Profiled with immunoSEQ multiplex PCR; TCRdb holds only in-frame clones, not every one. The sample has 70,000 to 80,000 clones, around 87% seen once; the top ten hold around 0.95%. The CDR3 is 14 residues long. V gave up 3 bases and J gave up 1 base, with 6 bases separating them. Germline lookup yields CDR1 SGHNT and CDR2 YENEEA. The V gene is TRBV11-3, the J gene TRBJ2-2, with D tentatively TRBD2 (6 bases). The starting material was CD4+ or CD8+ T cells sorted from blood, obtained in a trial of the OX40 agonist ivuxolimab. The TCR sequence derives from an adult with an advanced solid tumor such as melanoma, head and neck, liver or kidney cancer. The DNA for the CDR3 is TGTGCCAGCAGCTTGGGAGGGAACACCGGGGAGCTGTTTTTT. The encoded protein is CASSLGGNTGELFF. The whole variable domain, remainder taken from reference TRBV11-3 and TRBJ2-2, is EAGVVQSPRYKIIEKKQPVAFWCNPISGHNTLYWYLQNLGQGPELLIRYENEEAVDDSQLPKDRFSAERLKGVDSTLKIQPAELGDSAVYLCASSLGGNTGELFFGEGSRLTVL.